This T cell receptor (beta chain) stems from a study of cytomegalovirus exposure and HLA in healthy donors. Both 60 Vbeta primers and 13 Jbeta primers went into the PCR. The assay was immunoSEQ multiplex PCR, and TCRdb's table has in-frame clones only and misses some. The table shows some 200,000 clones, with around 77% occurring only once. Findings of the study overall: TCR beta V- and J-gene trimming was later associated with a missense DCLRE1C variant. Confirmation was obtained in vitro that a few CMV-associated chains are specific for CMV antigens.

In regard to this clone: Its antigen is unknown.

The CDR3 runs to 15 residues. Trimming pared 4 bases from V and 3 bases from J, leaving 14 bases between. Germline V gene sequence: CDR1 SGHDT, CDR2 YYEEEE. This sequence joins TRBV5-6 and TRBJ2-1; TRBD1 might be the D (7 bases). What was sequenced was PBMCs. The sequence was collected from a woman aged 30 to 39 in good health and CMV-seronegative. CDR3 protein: CASSPEGQYYNEQFF. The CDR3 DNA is TGTGCCAGCAGCCCGGAGGGACAGTACTACAATGAGCAGTTCTTC.